This TCR beta chain was sequenced for a study of blood T cell repertoires in COVID-19. Study processing details: Reference gene primer amplification gave estimated nucleated cell counts. Profiling relied on immunoSEQ multiplex PCR, and the TCRdb table lists in-frame clones only, not all of them. D and trimming were read from the DNA, whereas the V and J calls and clone size are those reported in that table. The top ten hold under 14% of the sample, which has 100,000 or so clones, around 87% seen once. This CDR3 spans 15 amino acids. V shed 3 bases and J shed 8 bases, with 19 bases lying between them. Germline V gene sequence: CDR1 LGHDT, CDR2 YNNKEL (reference sequence).

The rearrangement uses TRBV3-1 (or the pseudogene TRBV3-2) and TRBJ1-1; tentative D call: TRBD1 (5 bases). The sample comprised peripheral blood. This TCR derives from a woman aged 25 to 39 with acute or convalescent COVID-19. CDR3 sequence (DNA): TGTGCCAGCAGCCATTTCTACGGGGGGGACCTCGAAGCTTTCTTT. Protein product: CASSHFYGGDLEAFF.